This is a list of T cell receptor beta chains from one sample in a study of cytomegalovirus exposure and HLA in healthy donors. Sequenced by immunoSEQ multiplex PCR; TCRdb stores in-frame clones only, minus some. The sample consists of approximately 150,000 clones, 79% of them appearing once. Source material: PBMCs. All receptors derive from a man in his fifties in good health and CMV-seropositive. Each CDR3 is given with its conserved first and last residue.

TRBJ2-6,TRBV7-2,CASSRTTGANVLTF
TRBJ1-1,TRBV5-1,CASSLAGLDTEAFF
TRBJ2-7,TRBV5-4,CASSFDLGQIF
TRBJ2-7,TRBV5-4,CASRYSGSSYEQYF
TRBJ2-7,TRBV11-2,CASSLGGPDEQYF
TRBJ2-1,TRBV2,CASAFGLAGEAYNEQFF
TRBJ2-7,TRBV10-2,CASSMTGRYEQYF
TRBJ2-7,TRBV7-9,CASSLQGQDYEQYF
TRBJ2-5,TRBV7-3,CASSLNGGLQETQYF
TRBJ2-3,TRBV6-6,CASSYSRAGVDTQYF
TRBJ1-4,TRBV19,CASSDLLRDTAVSEKLFF
TRBJ1-1,TRBV6-6,CATQRTGMGAFF
TRBJ2-3,TRBV6-1,CASGGRVTDTQYF
-,TRBV7-7,CAPRVREDYEQYF
TRBJ2-7,TRBV14,CASSQDRGKQYF
TRBJ2-7,TRBV7-6,CASTSGNYEQYF